These T cell receptor beta chains were read from a single sample in a study of cytomegalovirus exposure and HLA in healthy donors. TCRdb keeps only in-frame clones here, not all; method: immunoSEQ multiplex PCR. Of approximately 140,000 clones in the sample, about 76% were seen once. The specimen sequenced was PBMCs. Every receptor here comes from a man aged 18 to 29 in good health and CMV-seronegative. CDR3s include the opening cysteine and the closing phenylalanine or tryptophan. The size field is filled for only some rows; it gives once, few, many or a size class.

J | V | size | CDR3
TRBJ2-7 | TRBV27 | few | CASSPPTGYYPYEQYF
TRBJ2-3 | TRBV5-1 | . | CASSLAPSPDYTDTQYF
TRBJ2-1 | TRBV6-4 | . | CASRATSGGHNEQFF
TRBJ2-3 | TRBV19 | few | CASSRQGTDTQYF
TRBJ2-3 | TRBV9 | . | CASSDGTSGWYTDTQYF
TRBJ2-1 | TRBV4-1 | . | CASSQATLAGYNEQFF
TRBJ1-2 | TRBV7-9 | few | CASSLSVTNDYGYTF
TRBJ1-5 | TRBV7-9 | . | CASSSTGKGNQPQHF
TRBJ2-6 | TRBV2 | . | CASSDRGQTSGANVLTF
TRBJ2-5 | TRBV28 | . | CASSARGLAGQETQYF
TRBJ1-6 | TRBV5-1 | . | CASSLAGGGFNSPLHF
TRBJ2-3 | TRBV6-4 | few | CASSKRLAGGSDTQYF
TRBJ2-1 | TRBV15 | . | CATSRPGQGNNEQFF
TRBJ1-4 | TRBV5-1 | . | CASSPPGTREKLFF
TRBJ2-7 | TRBV4-1 | . | CASRREPGLAGVRLEQYF
TRBJ1-3 | TRBV11-3 | . | CASSPGTAGSGNTIYF
TRBJ2-1 | TRBV19 | few | CASSPSAGFREQFF
TRBJ1-5 | TRBV29-1 | . | CKRQGFNQPQHF
TRBJ1-1 | TRBV6-5 | . | CASSYSLTDPVAFF
. | TRBV7-2 | few | CASSLSGDYEQYF
TRBJ1-1 | TRBV5-1 | . | CASSITTGLNTEAFF
TRBJ1-1 | TRBV29-1 | once | CSVLPRVNRASTEAFF
TRBJ1-2 | TRBV6-5 | . | CASRQTESGGYTF
TRBJ2-3 | TRBV5-1 | . | CASSGGLSTDTQYF
TRBJ2-6 | TRBV12-5 | many | CASAPGSSGANVLTF
TRBJ2-5 | TRBV7-6 | once | CASSSPAGIQETQYF
TRBJ2-7 | TRBV30 | . | CAWSVRGPYEQYF
TRBJ1-1 | TRBV11-2 | few | CASRFGEEAFF
TRBJ2-7 | TRBV7-3 | . | CASSPGSREDYEQYF
TRBJ2-5 | TRBV7-2 | . | CASSLGAGRGQETQYF
TRBJ2-5 | TRBV19 | once | CASSTPEPGSQETQYF
TRBJ1-1 | TRBV18 | . | CASSQSGGGASTEAFF
TRBJ2-7 | TRBV19 | . | CASSRRRDRAYEQYF
TRBJ1-2 | TRBV7-3 | few | CASSYPPPRGPHGYTF
TRBJ2-7 | TRBV10-2 | . | CASSEVKGQGDEQYF
TRBJ2-2 | TRBV9 | . | CASSTSHGLAGGRELFF
TRBJ1-1 | TRBV25-1 | . | CASSDRGNTEAFF
TRBJ2-3 | TRBV5-6 | . | CASSLGQGVLSTDTQYF
TRBJ2-1 | TRBV7-9 | . | CASSLAGRGEDNEQFF
TRBJ2-3 | TRBV11-2 | . | CASSIDWRGGGTDTQYF
TRBJ2-7 | TRBV6-1 | . | CASRPGGVSYEQYF
TRBJ1-6 | TRBV4-1 | few | CASSAISEAGGSPLHF
TRBJ1-1 | TRBV4-1 | . | CASSPIGQGTLNTEAFF
TRBJ1-5 | TRBV2 | few | CASSEGGQVYWPQHF
TRBJ2-7 | TRBV6-5 | few | CASSWTGPTSYEQYF